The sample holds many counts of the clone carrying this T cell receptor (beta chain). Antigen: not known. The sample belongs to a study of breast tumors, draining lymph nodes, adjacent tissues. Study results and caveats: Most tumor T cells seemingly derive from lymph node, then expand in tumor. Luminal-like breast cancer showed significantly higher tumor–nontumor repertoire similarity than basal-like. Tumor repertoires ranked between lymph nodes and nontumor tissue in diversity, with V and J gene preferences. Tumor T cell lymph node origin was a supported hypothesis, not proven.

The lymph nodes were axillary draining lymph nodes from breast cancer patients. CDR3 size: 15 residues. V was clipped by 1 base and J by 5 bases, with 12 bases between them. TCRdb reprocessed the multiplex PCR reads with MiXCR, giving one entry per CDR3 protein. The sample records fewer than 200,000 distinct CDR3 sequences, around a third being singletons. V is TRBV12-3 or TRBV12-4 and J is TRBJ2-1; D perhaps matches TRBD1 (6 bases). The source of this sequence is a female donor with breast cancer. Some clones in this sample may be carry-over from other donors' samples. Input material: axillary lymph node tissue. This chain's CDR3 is CASSLVTGRDNEQFF. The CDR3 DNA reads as TGTGCCAGCAGTTTAGTGACAGGTAGAGACAATGAGCAGTTCTTC.